This T cell receptor beta chain was sequenced during a study of T cells in Graves' hyperthyroidism and ophthalmopathy. Findings and limits, study-wide: Within blood appeared most thyroid clonotypes that had expanded above 0.001.

From RNA transcripts, TCR beta CDR3 regions were amplified. The study used the HTBI primer set for a first-round RT-PCR of the TCR CDR3. MiXCR, run by TCRdb on the multiplex PCR reads, gives a single entry per CDR3 protein. Of about 590,000 distinct CDR3 sequences listed, around 14% are singletons. Worth noting for this clonotype: Its antigen is not known.

Germline CDR1 is MGHRA and CDR2 is YSYEKL. The CDR3 is 17 residues long. The trim removed 2 bases at V and 5 bases at J, leaving 8 bases unmatched. Extraction of PBMCs used about 9.2 ml of fresh peripheral blood. Sequencing used blood. The sequence came from a woman aged 25 to 39 with Graves' hyperthyroidism. This chain uses TRBV4-1 with TRBJ2-1; 11 bases align to TRBD2. The CDR3 DNA sequence: TGCGCCAGCAGCCAACCCCGCCTAGCGGGAGGAAACAATGAGCAGTTCTTC. Translated, it gives CASSQPRLAGGNNEQFF.